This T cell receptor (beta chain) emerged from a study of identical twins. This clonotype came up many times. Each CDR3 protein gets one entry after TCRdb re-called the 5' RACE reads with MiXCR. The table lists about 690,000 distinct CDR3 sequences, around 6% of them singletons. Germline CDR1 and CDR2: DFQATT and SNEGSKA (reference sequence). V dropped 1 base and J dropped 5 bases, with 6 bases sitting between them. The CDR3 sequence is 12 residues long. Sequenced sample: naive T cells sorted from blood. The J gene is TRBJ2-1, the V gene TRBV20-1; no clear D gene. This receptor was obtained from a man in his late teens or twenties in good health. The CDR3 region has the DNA TGCAGTGCTAGAGGCATAAACAATGAGCAGTTCTTC. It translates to CSARGINNEQFF.